This entry lists 22 T cell receptor beta chains sequenced from one sample in a study of blood T cells in healthy people across ages. The use of a sample-barcoded 5' primer and a J-beta primer mix characterized a second PCR of about 7 to 12 cycles. TCRdb recomputed calls from the 5' RACE reads with MiXCR, one row per CDR3 protein. The sample carries about 1.1 million distinct CDR3 sequences, around two fifths recorded once. What was sequenced was blood. All receptors come from a man between 18 and 35 years old in good health.

CDR3 DNA sequence: TGTGCCAGCAGCCAGGGCCAAGGTACAGAGAACACTGAAGCTTTCTTT. Translation gives CASSQGQGTENTEAFF. The J gene is TRBJ1-1, the V gene TRBV4-2; no clear D. This CDR3 spans 16 amino acids. CDR1 is LGHNA and CDR2 is YNFKEQ in the germline V gene. The V end lost 3 bases, the J end lost 1 base, and 15 bases lay between the germline ends.

The V call is TRBV5-1, the J call TRBJ2-3, with 12 positions matching TRBD1. J gave up 4 bases and V 7 bases, and 7 bases lay outside the gene matches. This CDR3 region has 15 residues. The germline CDR1 and CDR2 sequences are SGHRS and YFSETQ. The CDR3 coding sequence is TGCGCCAGCGGGGGACAGGGGGCTGCCGCAGATACGCAGTATTTT. Translation: CASGGQGAAADTQYF.

V and J are TRBV4-2 and TRBJ2-2; D uncertain. V dropped 0 bases and J dropped 1 base, with 9 bases sitting between them. This CDR3 is 16 amino acids long. CDR1 and CDR2 (germline): LGHNA, YNFKEQ. CDR3 region: CASSQEVALNTGELFF. The CDR3 DNA sequence: TGTGCCAGCAGCCAAGAGGTAGCCTTGAACACCGGGGAGCTGTTTTTT.

This clonotype was seen only a few times. The genes are TRBV4-2 and TRBJ1-1; maybe TRBD1 (5 bases). The CDR3 consists of 16 residues. The germline V and J ends were trimmed by 3 bases and 2 bases, with 16 bases remaining between them. Looked up from germline, CDR1 is LGHNA and CDR2 is YNFKEQ. The CDR3 DNA sequence: TGTGCCAGCAGCCACCAAGGCAGGGCCGCTAACACTGAAGCTTTCTTT. Encoded protein: CASSHQGRAANTEAFF.

The chain has TRBV20-1 and TRBJ2-7, with 8 bases identical to TRBD2. Losses at the gene ends were 8 bases for V and 5 bases for J; bases not matched to a gene: 11. Germline CDR1 reads DFQATT; CDR2 reads SNEGSKA (reference sequence). The length of the CDR3 is 13 residues. CDR3: CSLGGSGVNEQYF. Here the CDR3 DNA reads TGCAGTCTAGGGGGTAGCGGGGTCAACGAGCAGTACTTC.

The chain carries TRBV6-4 and TRBJ2-3, with 15 nucleotides matching TRBD2. The J segment lost 0 bases and the V segment lost 3 bases, leaving 7 bases of the junction unmatched. Germline CDR1 MRHNA, CDR2 SNTAGT. The CDR3 runs 19 residues. This CDR3 reads CASSERGLAGGTSTDTQYF. The CDR3 nucleotides are TGTGCCAGCAGTGAACGGGGACTAGCGGGGGGCACTAGCACAGATACGCAGTATTTT.

The table lists this clonotype with a few counts. The V gene is TRBV15, the J gene TRBJ1-2; D not resolved. Germline loops: CDR1 LNHNV, CDR2 YYDKDF (reference sequence). The CDR3 is 15 amino acids. V lost 0 bases to trimming and J lost 6 bases, with 14 bases between them. CDR3 protein: CATSRDVGVSHGYTF. DNA of the CDR3: TGTGCCACCAGCAGAGATGTTGGCGTTTCACATGGCTACACCTTC.

In this sample, this clonotype turned up a few times. J is TRBJ2-3 and V is TRBV5-1, with TRBD1 as a possible D gene (6 bases). CDR3 length: 15 amino acids. V lost 0 bases, J lost 2 bases, and 10 bases lay in between. Looked up from germline, CDR1 is SGHRS and CDR2 is YFSETQ. The CDR3 spells CASSLGGTYTDTQYF. CDR3 DNA: TGCGCCAGCAGCTTGGGAGGGACATACACAGATACGCAGTATTTT. The complete variable domain, with remaining parts taken from reference TRBV5-1 and TRBJ2-3, reads KAGVTQTPRYLIKTRGQQVTLSCSPISGHRSVSWYQQTPGQGLQFLFEYFSETQRNKGNFPGRFSGRQFSNSRSEMNVSTLELGDSALYLCASSLGGTYTDTQYFGPGTRLTVL.

The gene calls are TRBV2 and TRBJ2-1; a weak D match, TRBD1 (6 bases). Germline CDR1 is SNHLY and CDR2 is FYNNEI. The CDR3 runs to 16 residues. V dropped 2 bases and J dropped 3 bases, with 14 bases sitting between them. CDR3 loop: CASSESDSRDYNEQFF. The CDR3 coding sequence is TGTGCCAGCAGTGAATCGGACAGCCGAGACTACAATGAGCAGTTCTTC.

The chain is built from TRBV29-1 and TRBJ2-1, with 10 bases aligning to TRBD1. J lost 8 bases, V lost 6 bases, and 10 bases had no gene match. From germline, CDR1 is SQVTM and CDR2 ANQGSEA. CDR3 length: 14 amino acids. The CDR3 coding sequence is TGCAGCGTAGAGCGGACAGGGGGTTCGGATGAGCAGTTCTTC. This sequence encodes CSVERTGGSDEQFF.

This clonotype was seen once. As DNA, the CDR3 is TGTGCCAGCAGCCCCGAAGAAGCTTTCTTT. Its translation is CASSPEEAFF. This chain connects TRBV2 to TRBJ1-1; no clear D gene. CDR3 length: 10 residues. Germline V gives CDR1 SNHLY, CDR2 FYNNEI. The V and J ends lost 6 bases and 8 bases respectively, with 7 bases between them.

The chain recombines TRBV7-2 with TRBJ1-1; tentatively, D is TRBD1 (5 bases). Germline CDR1 reads SGHTA; CDR2 reads FQGNSA. V was cut by 1 base and J by 2 bases, with 11 bases left in between. This CDR3 comprises 15 residues. This CDR3 reads CASSLVAGQNTEAFF. The DNA of the CDR3 is TGTGCCAGCAGCTTAGTAGCAGGGCAAAACACTGAAGCTTTCTTT.

This clonotype has more than one count but fewer than ten. The rearrangement uses TRBV4-2 and TRBJ1-5; D is unclear. Trimming left V 0 bases short and J 4 bases short, with 13 bases between. This CDR3 is built from 16 residues. Per germline, CDR1 LGHNA and CDR2 YNFKEQ. CDR3 loop: CASSQDRLTLNQPQHF. CDR3 nucleotide sequence: TGTGCCAGCAGCCAAGATAGGTTGACACTAAATCAGCCCCAGCATTTT.

This clonotype has a handful of counts. The gene calls are TRBV9 and TRBJ1-2; TRBD1 might be the D (5 bases). CDR1 and CDR2 from the germline V gene are SGDLS and YYNGEE. The CDR3 spans 15 residues. Trimming pared 1 base from V and 8 bases from J, leaving 18 bases between. The CDR3 loop reads CASSVNRDHGGGYTF. The CDR3 DNA is TGTGCCAGCAGCGTAAACCGGGACCACGGTGGAGGCTACACCTTC.

The chain employs TRBV3-1 and TRBJ1-1; D is unclear. CDR1 and CDR2 from the germline V gene are LGHDT and YNNKEL (reference sequence). The CDR3 totals 16 residues. Trimming shortened V by 5 bases and J by 5 bases, and 21 bases separated the two germline ends. DNA of the CDR3: TGTGCCAGCAGCAGGATGAGATTCGAGTCGGGGACTGAAGCTTTCTTT. This translates into CASSRMRFESGTEAFF.

The chain employs TRBV4-3 and TRBJ2-1; D ambiguous. Trimming took 1 base from V and 4 from J, leaving 11 bases between them. Germline CDR1 and CDR2: LGHNA and YSLEER. This CDR3 is 15 amino acids long. This chain's CDR3 is CASSQVDGLYNEQFF. DNA of the CDR3: TGCGCCAGCAGCCAAGTGGACGGATTATACAATGAGCAGTTCTTC.

The chain uses TRBV20-1 and TRBJ2-1; 8 bases match TRBD2. Germline CDR1 reads DFQATT; CDR2 reads SNEGSKA (reference sequence). Unmatched junction bases numbered 6, after V lost 1 base and J lost 4 bases. This CDR3 is built from 15 residues. The CDR3 region is CSARVSGALYNEQFF. CDR3 DNA sequence: TGCAGTGCTAGAGTTAGCGGGGCCTTATACAATGAGCAGTTCTTC.

The gene calls are TRBV5-1 and TRBJ2-5; either TRBD1 or TRBD2 may supply D (5 bases each). The CDR3 loop spans 14 amino acids. Germline CDR1 SGHRS, CDR2 YFSETQ. With 3 bases removed from V and 2 bases from J, the gap between germline ends came to 11 bases. DNA of the CDR3: TGCGCCAGCAGCTCCCGGGACCCACAAGAGACCCAGTACTTC. Translation gives CASSSRDPQETQYF.

This clonotype has just a few counts. V and J are TRBV5-4 and TRBJ2-1; maybe TRBD1 (5 bases). The V end lost 6 bases, the J end lost 5 bases, and 6 bases lay between the germline ends. The CDR3 runs to 11 residues. The germline V gene has CDR1 SGHNT and CDR2 YYREEE (reference sequence). CDR3 bases: TGTGCCAGCACACAGGACAATGAGCAGTTCTTC. This encodes CASTQDNEQFF. The full variable domain, with the rest looked up from reference TRBV5-4 and TRBJ2-1, is ETGVTQSPTHLIKTRGQQVTLRCSSQSGHNTVSWYQQALGQGPQFIFQYYREEENGRGNFPPRFSGLQFPNYSSELNVNALELDDSALYLCASTQDNEQFFGPGTRLTVL.

The chain joins TRBV6-5 to TRBJ1-5, with a weak D call TRBD1 (6 bases). Germline CDR1 reads MNHEY; CDR2 reads SVGAGI. V shed 5 bases and J shed 2 bases, with 13 bases lying between them. CDR3 length: 15 residues. The chain's CDR3 is CASSQGRAGNQPQHF. CDR3 nucleotides: TGTGCCAGCAGTCAGGGGCGGGCGGGCAATCAGCCCCAGCATTTT.

The chain employs TRBV14 and TRBJ1-4; 8 bases line up with TRBD1. Germline V gene data show CDR1 as SGHDN and CDR2 as FVKESK. Germline trimming cut 4 bases from V and 7 bases from J; bases unmatched to any gene: 2. This CDR3 is 13 amino acids long. As DNA, the CDR3 is TGTGCCAGCAGCCGGGACAGGTCTGAAAAACTGTTTTTT. Translating it yields CASSRDRSEKLFF.

The gene calls are TRBV6-2 or TRBV6-3 and TRBJ2-5; D unresolved. CDR1 and CDR2 (germline): MNHEY, SVGEGT. There are 11 residues in the CDR3. V was cut by 5 bases and J by 4 bases, with 5 bases left in between. CDR3 loop: CASSRVETQYF. As DNA, the CDR3 is TGTGCCAGCAGTAGGGTAGAGACCCAGTACTTC.